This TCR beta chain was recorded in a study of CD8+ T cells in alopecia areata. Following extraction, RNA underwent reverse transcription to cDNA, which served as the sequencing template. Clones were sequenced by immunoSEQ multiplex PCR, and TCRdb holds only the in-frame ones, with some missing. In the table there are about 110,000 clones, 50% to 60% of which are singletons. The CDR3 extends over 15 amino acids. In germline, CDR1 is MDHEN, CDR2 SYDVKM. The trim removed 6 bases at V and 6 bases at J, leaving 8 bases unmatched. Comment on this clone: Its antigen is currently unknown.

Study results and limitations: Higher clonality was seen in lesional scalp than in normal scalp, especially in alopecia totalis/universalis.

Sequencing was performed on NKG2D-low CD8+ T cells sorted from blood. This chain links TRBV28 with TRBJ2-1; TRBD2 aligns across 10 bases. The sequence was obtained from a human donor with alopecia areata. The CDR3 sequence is CASSLTSGIGNEQFF. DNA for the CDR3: TGTGCCAGCAGCTTAACTAGCGGGATTGGCAATGAGCAGTTCTTC.